What follows describes a single TCR beta chain. Its antigen is undetermined. TCRdb fed the RT-PCR reads into MiXCR, producing one record per CDR3 protein. Here the sample spans 250,000 to 350,000 distinct CDR3 sequences, about 20% being singletons. The CDR3 sequence is 15 residues long. The V gene end was trimmed by 5 bases and the J gene end by 2 bases; junction bases not matched to a gene: 7. The data derive from a study of response to subunit inactivated influenza vaccine. Regarding the study as a whole: Few new T cells, the authors suggested, are recruited by each seasonal influenza vaccination.

The receptor's source is a man between 50 and 69 years old who received an inactivated influenza vaccine. The chain couples TRBV23-1 to TRBJ2-3, with TRBD1 matching 7 bases. TRBV23-1 is annotated as an ORF whose role is uncertain. Specimen: PBMCs from blood, collected about 20 months after vaccination. In nucleotides, the CDR3 is TGCGCCAGCAGTGTCCGGGACAGTGCCACAGATACGCAGTATTTT. It is translated as CASSVRDSATDTQYF.